In its sample, the clone carrying this T cell receptor (beta chain) was seen many times. Its matching antigen is unknown. Germline trimming cut 8 bases from V and 2 bases from J; bases unmatched to any gene: 2. The CDR3 spans 12 residues. Germline-derived CDR1 and CDR2 are MGHDK and SYGVNS. These data come from a study of Graves' ophthalmopathy and Graves' hyperthyroidism. Whole-study findings and limits: Blood also carried most expanded thyroid clonotypes exceeding 0.001 frequency.

Recruitment covered hyperthyroidism patients aged 18 to 65 whose new diagnosis was of under 2 months' duration. Exclusion applied to patients with other autoimmune diseases, uncontrolled infections, pregnancy or lactation. Diagnosis used clinical symptoms, serum thyroxine, TRAb, thyroid ultrasound and orbital computed tomography. CDR3 regions of TCR beta were amplified from RNA transcripts. The library came from an HTBI-primed first-round RT-PCR and a second-round multiplex PCR. TCRdb independently ran MiXCR on the multiplex PCR reads; one entry per CDR3 protein. The table has over a million distinct CDR3 sequences, roughly two fifths seen once.

Sample: peripheral blood or thyroid tissue (not recorded which). The sequence was obtained from an adult man with Graves' hyperthyroidism. This chain links TRBV25-1 with TRBJ2-7; TRBD1 matches at 8 bases. The DNA for the CDR3 is TGTGCCAGCGGGACAGGCACCTACGAGCAGTACTTC. Protein: CASGTGTYEQYF.